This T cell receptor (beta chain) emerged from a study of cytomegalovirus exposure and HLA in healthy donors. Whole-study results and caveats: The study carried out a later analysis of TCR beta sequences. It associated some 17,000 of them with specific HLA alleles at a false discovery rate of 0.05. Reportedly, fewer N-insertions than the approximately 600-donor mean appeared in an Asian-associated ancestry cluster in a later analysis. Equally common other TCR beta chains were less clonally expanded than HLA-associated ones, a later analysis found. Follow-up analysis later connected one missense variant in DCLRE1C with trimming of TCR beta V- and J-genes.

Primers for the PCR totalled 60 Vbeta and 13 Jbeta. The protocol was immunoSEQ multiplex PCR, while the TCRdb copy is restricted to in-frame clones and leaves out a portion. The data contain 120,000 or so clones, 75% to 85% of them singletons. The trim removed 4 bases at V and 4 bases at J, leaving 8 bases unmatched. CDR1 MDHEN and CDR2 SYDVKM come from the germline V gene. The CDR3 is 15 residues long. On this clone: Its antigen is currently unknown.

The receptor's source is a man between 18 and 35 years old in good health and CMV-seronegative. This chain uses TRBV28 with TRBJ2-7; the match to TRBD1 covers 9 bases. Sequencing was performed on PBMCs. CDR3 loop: CASSSQGAFWYEQYF. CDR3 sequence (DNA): TGTGCCAGCAGTTCACAGGGGGCGTTTTGGTACGAGCAGTACTTC.